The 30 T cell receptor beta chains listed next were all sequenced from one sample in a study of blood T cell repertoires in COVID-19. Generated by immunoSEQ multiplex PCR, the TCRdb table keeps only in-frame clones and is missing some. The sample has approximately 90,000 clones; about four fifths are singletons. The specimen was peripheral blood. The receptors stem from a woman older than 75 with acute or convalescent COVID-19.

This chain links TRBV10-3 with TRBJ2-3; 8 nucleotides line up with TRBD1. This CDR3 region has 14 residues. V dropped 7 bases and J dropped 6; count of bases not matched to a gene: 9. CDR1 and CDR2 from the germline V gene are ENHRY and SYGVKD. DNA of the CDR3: TGTGCCATCACTGGACAGGGTGATGTGGATACGCAGTATTTT. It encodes CAITGQGDVDTQYF.

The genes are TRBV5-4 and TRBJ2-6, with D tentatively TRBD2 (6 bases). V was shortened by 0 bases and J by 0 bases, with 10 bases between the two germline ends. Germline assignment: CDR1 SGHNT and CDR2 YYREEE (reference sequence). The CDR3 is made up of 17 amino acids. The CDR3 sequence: CASSLAGVDSGANVLTF. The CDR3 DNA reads TGTGCCAGCAGCTTGGCGGGGGTAGACTCTGGGGCCAACGTCCTGACTTTC.

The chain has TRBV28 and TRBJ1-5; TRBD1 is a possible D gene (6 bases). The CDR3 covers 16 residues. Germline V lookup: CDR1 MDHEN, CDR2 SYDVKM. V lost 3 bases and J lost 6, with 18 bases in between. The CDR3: CASSFSGRGHGQPQHF. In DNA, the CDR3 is TGTGCCAGCAGTTTCTCGGGCAGGGGCCATGGTCAGCCCCAGCATTTT.

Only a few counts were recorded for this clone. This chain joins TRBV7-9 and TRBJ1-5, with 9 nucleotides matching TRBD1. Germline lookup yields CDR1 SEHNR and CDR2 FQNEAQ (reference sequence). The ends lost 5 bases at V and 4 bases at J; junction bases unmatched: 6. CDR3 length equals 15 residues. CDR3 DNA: TGTGCCAGCAGCCCCGGGACAGGGACGAATCAGCCCCAGCATTTT. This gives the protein CASSPGTGTNQPQHF.

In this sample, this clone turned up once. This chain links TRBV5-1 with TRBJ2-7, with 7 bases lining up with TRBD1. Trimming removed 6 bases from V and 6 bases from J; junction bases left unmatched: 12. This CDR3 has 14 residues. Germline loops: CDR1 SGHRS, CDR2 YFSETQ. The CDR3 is CASIATGSVGEQYF. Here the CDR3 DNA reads TGCGCCAGCATCGCGACAGGGTCAGTGGGCGAGCAGTACTTC.

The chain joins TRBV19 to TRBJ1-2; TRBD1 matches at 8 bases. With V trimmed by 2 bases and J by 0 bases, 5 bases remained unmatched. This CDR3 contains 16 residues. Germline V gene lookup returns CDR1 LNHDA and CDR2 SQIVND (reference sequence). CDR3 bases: TGTGCCAGTAGTATATCCGGGACAGGAGCTAACTATGGCTACACCTTC. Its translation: CASSISGTGANYGYTF.

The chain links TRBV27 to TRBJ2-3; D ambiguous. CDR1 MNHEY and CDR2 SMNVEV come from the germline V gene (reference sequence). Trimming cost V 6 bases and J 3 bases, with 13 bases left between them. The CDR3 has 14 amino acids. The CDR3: CASSSNLRTDTQYF. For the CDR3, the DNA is TGTGCCAGCAGCAGTAATCTCAGGACAGATACGCAGTATTTT.

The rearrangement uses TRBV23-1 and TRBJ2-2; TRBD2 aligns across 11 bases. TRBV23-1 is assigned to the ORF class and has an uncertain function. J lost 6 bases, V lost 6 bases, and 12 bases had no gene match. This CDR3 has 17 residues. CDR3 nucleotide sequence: TGCGCCAGCAGCCTCATTGATAGCGGGAGGGCCTCCGGGGAGCTGTTTTTT. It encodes CASSLIDSGRASGELFF.

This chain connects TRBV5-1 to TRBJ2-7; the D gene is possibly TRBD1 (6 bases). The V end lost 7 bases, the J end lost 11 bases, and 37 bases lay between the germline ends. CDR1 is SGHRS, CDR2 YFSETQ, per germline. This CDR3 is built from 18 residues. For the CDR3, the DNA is TGCGCCAGCCCCGAGCTCCCTCCTCAGGGGTGTTTCTTTCGAAAGGAGTACTTC. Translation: CASPELPPQGCFFRKEYF.

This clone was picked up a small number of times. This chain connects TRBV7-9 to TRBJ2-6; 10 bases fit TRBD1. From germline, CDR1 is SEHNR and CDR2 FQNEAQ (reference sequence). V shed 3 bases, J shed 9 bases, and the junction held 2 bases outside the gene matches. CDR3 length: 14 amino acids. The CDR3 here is CASSLGQGHNVLTF. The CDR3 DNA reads TGTGCCAGCAGCTTGGGACAGGGGCACAACGTCCTGACTTTC.

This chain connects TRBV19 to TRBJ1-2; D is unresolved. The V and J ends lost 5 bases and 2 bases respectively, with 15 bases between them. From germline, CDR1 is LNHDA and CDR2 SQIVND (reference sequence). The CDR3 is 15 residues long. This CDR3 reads CASSPHSTRNYGYTF. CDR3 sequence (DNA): TGTGCCAGTAGTCCACACTCGACTCGAAACTATGGCTACACCTTC.

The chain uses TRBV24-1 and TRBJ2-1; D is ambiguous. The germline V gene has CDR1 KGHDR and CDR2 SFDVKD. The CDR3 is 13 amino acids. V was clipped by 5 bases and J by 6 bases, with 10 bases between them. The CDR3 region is CATSAAPGNEQFF. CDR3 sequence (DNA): TGTGCCACCAGTGCCGCCCCAGGCAATGAGCAGTTCTTC.

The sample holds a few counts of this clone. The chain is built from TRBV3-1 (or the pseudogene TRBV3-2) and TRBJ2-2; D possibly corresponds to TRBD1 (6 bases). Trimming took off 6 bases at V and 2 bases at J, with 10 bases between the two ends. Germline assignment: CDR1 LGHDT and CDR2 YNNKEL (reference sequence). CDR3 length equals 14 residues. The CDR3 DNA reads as TGTGCCAGCAGACAGGGTACAAACACCGGGGAGCTGTTTTTT. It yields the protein CASRQGTNTGELFF.

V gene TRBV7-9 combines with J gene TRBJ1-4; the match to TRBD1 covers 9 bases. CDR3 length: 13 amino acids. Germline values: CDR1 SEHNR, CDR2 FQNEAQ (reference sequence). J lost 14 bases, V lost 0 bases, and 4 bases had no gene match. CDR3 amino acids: CASSLAGTGLLFF. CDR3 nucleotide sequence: TGTGCCAGCAGCTTAGCGGGGACAGGGCTCCTGTTTTTT.

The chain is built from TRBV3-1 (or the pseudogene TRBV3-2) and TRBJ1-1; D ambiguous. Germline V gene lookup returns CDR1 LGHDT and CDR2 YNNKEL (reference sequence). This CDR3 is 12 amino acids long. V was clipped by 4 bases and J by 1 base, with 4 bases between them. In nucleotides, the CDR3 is TGTGCCAGCAGCCGCGGGAACACTGAAGCTTTCTTT. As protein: CASSRGNTEAFF.

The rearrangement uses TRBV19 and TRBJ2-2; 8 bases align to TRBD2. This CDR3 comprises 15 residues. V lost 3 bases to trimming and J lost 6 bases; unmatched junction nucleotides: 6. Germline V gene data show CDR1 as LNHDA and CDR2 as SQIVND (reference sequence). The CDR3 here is CASSILSGSSGELFF. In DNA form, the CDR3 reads TGTGCCAGTAGTATCTTAAGCGGGAGCTCCGGGGAGCTGTTTTTT.

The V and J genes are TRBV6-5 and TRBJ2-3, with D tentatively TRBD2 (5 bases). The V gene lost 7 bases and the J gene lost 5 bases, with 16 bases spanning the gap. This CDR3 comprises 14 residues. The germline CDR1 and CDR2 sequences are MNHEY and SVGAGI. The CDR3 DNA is TGTGCCAGCACGGACCGCGGGTCAAAAGATACGCAGTATTTT. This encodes CASTDRGSKDTQYF.

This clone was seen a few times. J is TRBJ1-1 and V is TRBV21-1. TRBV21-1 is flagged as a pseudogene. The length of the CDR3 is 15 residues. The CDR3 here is CASSKDPGRSTEAFF. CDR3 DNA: TGTGCCAGCAGCAAAGACCCGGGGAGGAGCACTGAAGCTTTCTTT.

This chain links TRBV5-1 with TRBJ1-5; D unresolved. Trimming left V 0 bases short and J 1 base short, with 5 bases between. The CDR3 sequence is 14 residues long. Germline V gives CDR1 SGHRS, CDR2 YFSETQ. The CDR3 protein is CASSLDSSNQPQHF. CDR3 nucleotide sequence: TGCGCCAGCAGCTTGGACAGCAGCAATCAGCCCCAGCATTTT.

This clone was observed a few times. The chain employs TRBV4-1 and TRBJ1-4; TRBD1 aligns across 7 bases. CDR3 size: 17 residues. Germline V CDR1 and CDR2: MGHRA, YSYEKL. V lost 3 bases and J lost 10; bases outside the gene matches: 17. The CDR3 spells CASSQDSFGQVGGKLFF. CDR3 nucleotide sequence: TGCGCCAGCAGCCAGGACTCCTTCGGACAGGTTGGGGGAAAACTGTTTTTT.

The chain's CDR3 is CASSSGQSYEQYF. CDR3 nucleotide sequence: TGTGCCAGCAGCTCCGGACAGTCCTACGAGCAGTACTTC. The J gene is TRBJ2-7, the V gene TRBV5-6; D is perhaps TRBD1 (6 bases). Trimming removed 3 bases at V and 1 base at J, with 8 bases between. Germline lookup yields CDR1 SGHDT and CDR2 YYEEEE. CDR3 length equals 13 residues.

In nucleotides, the CDR3 is TGCGCCAGCAGCAAAACCGCACCGGGACAGGGTACAACTAATGAAAAACTGTTTTTT. Encoded protein: CASSKTAPGQGTTNEKLFF. The chain combines TRBV5-1 with TRBJ1-4, with 9 bases lining up with TRBD1. The germline V gene has CDR1 SGHRS and CDR2 YFSETQ. The length of the CDR3 is 19 residues. With 4 bases clipped from V and 0 bases from J, the junction kept 13 bases outside the gene matches. The full variable domain, in which reference TRBV5-1 and TRBJ1-4 provide the parts outside the CDR3, is KAGVTQTPRYLIKTRGQQVTLSCSPISGHRSVSWYQQTPGQGLQFLFEYFSETQRNKGNFPGRFSGRQFSNSRSEMNVSTLELGDSALYLCASSKTAPGQGTTNEKLFFGSGTQLSVL.

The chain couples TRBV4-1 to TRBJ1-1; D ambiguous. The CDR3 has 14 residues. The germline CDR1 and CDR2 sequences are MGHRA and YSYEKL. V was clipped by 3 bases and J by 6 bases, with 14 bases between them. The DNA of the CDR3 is TGCGCCAGCAGCCAGCCTACAGCCCACGCTGAAGCTTTCTTT. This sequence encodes CASSQPTAHAEAFF.

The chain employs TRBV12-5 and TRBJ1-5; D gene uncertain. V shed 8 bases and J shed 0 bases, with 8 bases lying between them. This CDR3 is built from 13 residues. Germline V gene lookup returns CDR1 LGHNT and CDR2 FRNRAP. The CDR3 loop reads CASRLGSNQPQHF. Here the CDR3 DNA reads TGTGCTAGTCGACTAGGTAGCAATCAGCCCCAGCATTTT. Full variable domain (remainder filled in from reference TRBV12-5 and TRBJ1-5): DARVTQTPRHKVTEMGQEVTMRCQPILGHNTVFWYRQTMMQGLELLAYFRNRAPLDDSGMPKDRFSAEMPDATLATLKIQPSEPRDSAVYFCASRLGSNQPQHFGDGTRLSIL.

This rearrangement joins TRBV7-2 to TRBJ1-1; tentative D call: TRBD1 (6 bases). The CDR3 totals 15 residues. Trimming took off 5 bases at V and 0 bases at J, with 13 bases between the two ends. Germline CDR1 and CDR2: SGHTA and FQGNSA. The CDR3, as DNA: TGTGCCAGCAGCACCCAGACAGGAATGAACACTGAAGCTTTCTTT. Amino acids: CASSTQTGMNTEAFF.

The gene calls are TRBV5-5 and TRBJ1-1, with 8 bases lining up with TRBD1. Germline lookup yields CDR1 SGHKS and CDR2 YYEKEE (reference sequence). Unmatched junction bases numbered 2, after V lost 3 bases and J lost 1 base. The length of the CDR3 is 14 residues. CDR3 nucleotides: TGTGCCAGCAGCTGGGACAGGACGAACACTGAAGCTTTCTTT. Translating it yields CASSWDRTNTEAFF.

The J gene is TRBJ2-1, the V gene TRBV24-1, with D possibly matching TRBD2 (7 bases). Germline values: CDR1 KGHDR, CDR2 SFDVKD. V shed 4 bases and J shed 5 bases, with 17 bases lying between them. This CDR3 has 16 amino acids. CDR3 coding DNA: TGTGCCACCAGTGAAGGGAGGGGGGCGCGGCACAATGAGCAGTTCTTC. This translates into CATSEGRGARHNEQFF.

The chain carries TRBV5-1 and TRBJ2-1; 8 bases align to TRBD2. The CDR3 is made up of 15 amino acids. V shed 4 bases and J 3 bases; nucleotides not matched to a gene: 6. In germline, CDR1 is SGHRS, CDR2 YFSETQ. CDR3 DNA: TGCGCCAGCAGCAATACAAGCGGGAGCTACAATGAGCAGTTCTTC. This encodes CASSNTSGSYNEQFF.

DNA for the CDR3: TGCGCCAGCAGCACGGGACAGGGTAGGGAAAAACTGTTTTTT. Translated, it gives CASSTGQGREKLFF. This sequence joins TRBV5-1 and TRBJ1-4; 9 nucleotides agree with TRBD1. The CDR3 contains 14 residues. CDR1 is SGHRS and CDR2 is YFSETQ in the germline V gene. V dropped 4 bases and J dropped 8; count of bases not matched to a gene: 6.

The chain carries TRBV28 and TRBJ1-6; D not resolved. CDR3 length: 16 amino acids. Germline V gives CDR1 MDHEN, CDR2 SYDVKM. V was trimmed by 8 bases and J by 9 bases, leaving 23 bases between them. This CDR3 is CASGGVVGGYPSPLHF. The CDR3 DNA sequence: TGTGCCAGCGGTGGAGTTGTGGGAGGGTATCCTTCACCCCTCCACTTT.